The entry below describes one TCR beta chain. Mismatch with germline at one junction end may stem from a read error. The data originate from a study of technical replicates of blood from a handful of donors. Germline CDR1 and CDR2: LGHNA and YNFKEQ. The CDR3 runs to 16 residues. Using immunoSEQ multiplex PCR, the repertoire was profiled, and TCRdb retains in-frame clones only, with some absent. In the table there are about 100,000 clones, approximately 95% of which are singletons. This TCR was sampled from a human donor in good health. Sequencing was performed on T cells isolated from PBMCs. The rearrangement joins TRBV4-2 to TRBJ1-3; possible D gene TRBD1, 5 bases. In DNA form, the CDR3 reads TGTGCCAGCACCCAAGAAGTGAAGGGGCCTGGAAACACCATATATTTT. Its protein is CASTQEVKGPGNTIYF.